This T cell receptor (beta chain) was captured by sequencing in a study of CD8 T cells in Susac syndrome. CDR1 SGHRS and CDR2 YFSETQ come from the germline V gene. V was trimmed by 2 bases and J by 7 bases, leaving 18 bases between them. This CDR3 is built from 15 residues. CD8+ and CD4+ blood T cells underwent TCR beta sequencing. The RNA, about 0.5 to 1 ug, was put through reverse transcription using random hexamers. Multiplex immunoSEQ PCR targeted 54 Vbeta and 13 Jbeta TCR beta segments. In TCRdb, the immunoSEQ multiplex PCR reads were re-called with MiXCR into one record per CDR3 protein. Here the sample spans approximately 230,000 distinct CDR3 sequences, around 93% being singletons.

Material: CD4+ T cells from PBMCs. The clonotype originates from a human donor with multiple sclerosis. The chain is built from TRBV5-1 and TRBJ1-2, with unresolved D. The CDR3 sequence: CASSLGSTEKGGYTF. CDR3 in DNA: TGCGCCAGCAGCTTAGGATCGACGGAGAAGGGTGGCTACACCTTC.